This T cell receptor (beta chain) was obtained from a study of blood T cell repertoires in COVID-19. In the study overall: Whether acute or convalescent, the COVID-19 samples came from the United States, Italy and Spain. Nucleic acid was either cDNA or gDNA, and it came from T cells, B-cell-depleted T cells, or PBMCs.

The Seattle patients, enrolled during active infection, were followed longitudinally. Per the study methods: Amplification of reference gene primers provided the estimated nucleated cell counts. Assay: immunoSEQ multiplex PCR; the TCRdb copy retains only in-frame clones and omits some. D and trimming come from the DNA, and the V and J calls and clone size come from that table. The sample carries about 170,000 clones, approximately 84% recorded once. This CDR3 has 15 amino acids. Looked up from germline, CDR1 is SGHAT and CDR2 is FQNNGV. V gave up 5 bases and J gave up 6 bases; unmatched junction bases: 8.

The TCR comes from a woman of 80 years or more with COVID-19, enrolled during active disease. The sample taken for sequencing was peripheral blood. The chain links TRBV11-2 to TRBJ1-2, with 11 bases that match TRBD1. The DNA for the CDR3 is TGTGCCAGCAGCGCACGGACAGGGGGCTTAAATGGCTACACCTTC. This gives the protein CASSARTGGLNGYTF.